This TCR beta chain emerged from a study of graft-versus-host responses after intestinal transplantation. The study, taken as a whole, reports: Allograft clonal ratios (graft-versus-host to host-versus-graft) were high in patients who had graft-donor T cell macrochimerism. GvH clones were identified in recipient marrow, with some first appearing in ileum or blood.

Lymphocytes from graft epithelium and lamina propria were isolated. Germline trimming cut 4 bases from V and 4 bases from J; bases unmatched to any gene: 4. This CDR3 spans 15 amino acids. CDR1 is LNHDA, CDR2 SQIVND, per germline (reference sequence). The assay was immunoSEQ multiplex PCR, and TCRdb's table has in-frame clones only and misses some. The sample holds over 60,000 clones, approximately 91% seen once. Notes on this clone: The antigen remains unidentified.

This sample comprised ileum tissue, obtained around 350 days after transplant. The TCR was taken from a human patient who received an intestinal transplant, so some T cells may come from the graft donor. The chain has TRBV19 and TRBJ2-5; 12 bases align to TRBD2. The CDR3 nucleotides are TGTGCCAGTAGTACCGCGGGACTAGCGGGAGAGACCCAGTACTTC. This sequence encodes CASSTAGLAGETQYF.